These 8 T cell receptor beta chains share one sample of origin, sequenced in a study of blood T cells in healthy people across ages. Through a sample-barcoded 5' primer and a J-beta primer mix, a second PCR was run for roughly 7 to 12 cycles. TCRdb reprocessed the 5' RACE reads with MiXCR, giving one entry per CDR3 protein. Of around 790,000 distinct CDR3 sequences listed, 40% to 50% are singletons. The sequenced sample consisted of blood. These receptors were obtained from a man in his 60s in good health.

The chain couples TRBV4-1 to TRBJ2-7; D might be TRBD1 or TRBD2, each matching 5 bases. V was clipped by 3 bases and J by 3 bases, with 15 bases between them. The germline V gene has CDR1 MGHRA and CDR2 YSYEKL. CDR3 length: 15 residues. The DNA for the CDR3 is TGCGCCAGCAGCCAGGGACCGTCGAGCTTCTACGAGCAGTACTTC. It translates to CASSQGPSSFYEQYF.

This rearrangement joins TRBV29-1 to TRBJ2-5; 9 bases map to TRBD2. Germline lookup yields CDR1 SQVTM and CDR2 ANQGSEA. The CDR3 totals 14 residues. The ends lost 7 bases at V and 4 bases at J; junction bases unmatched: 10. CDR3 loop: CSDVLEAGGETQYF. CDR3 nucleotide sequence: TGCAGCGATGTTCTCGAAGCGGGGGGAGAGACCCAGTACTTC.

The CDR3 coding sequence is TGTGCCAGCACCCAAGAACTGGGTTGGGGGGGATTAGATACGCAGTATTTT. As protein: CASTQELGWGGLDTQYF. The J gene is TRBJ2-3, the V gene TRBV12-3 or TRBV12-4, with 7 bases identical to TRBD2. Trimming cost V 7 bases and J 5 bases; bases outside gene matches: 18. The CDR3 is made up of 17 amino acids.

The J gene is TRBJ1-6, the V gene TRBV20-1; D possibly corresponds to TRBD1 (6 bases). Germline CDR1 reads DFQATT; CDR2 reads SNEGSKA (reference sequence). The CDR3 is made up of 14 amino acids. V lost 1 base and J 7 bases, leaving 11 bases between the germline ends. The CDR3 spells CSARGKGGNSPLHF. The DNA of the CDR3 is TGCAGTGCTAGAGGGAAGGGGGGGAATTCACCCCTCCACTTT.

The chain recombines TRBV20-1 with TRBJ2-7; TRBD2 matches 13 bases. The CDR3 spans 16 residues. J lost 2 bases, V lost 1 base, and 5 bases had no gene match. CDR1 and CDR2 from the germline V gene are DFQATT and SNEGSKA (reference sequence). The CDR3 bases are TGCAGTGCTAGAGGACTGGGGACTAGCGGGGCCTACGAGCAGTACTTC. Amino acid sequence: CSARGLGTSGAYEQYF.

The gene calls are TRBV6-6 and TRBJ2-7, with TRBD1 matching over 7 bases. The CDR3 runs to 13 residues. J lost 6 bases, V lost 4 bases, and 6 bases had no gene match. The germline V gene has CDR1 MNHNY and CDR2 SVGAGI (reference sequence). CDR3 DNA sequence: TGTGCCAGCAGTTCACAGGGGATAGGCGAGCAGTACTTC. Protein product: CASSSQGIGEQYF.

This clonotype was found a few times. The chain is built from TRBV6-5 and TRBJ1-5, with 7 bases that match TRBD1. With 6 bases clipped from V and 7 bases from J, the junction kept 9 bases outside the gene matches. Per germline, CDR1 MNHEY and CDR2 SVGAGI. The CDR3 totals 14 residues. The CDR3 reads CASRDREGGQPQHF. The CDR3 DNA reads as TGTGCCAGCAGAGACAGGGAGGGGGGGCAGCCCCAGCATTTT.

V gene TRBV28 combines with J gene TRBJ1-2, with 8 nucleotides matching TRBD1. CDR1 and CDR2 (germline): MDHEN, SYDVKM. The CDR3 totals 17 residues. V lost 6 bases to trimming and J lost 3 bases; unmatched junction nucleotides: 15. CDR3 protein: CASSQDRVGALDYGYTF. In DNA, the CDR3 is TGTGCCAGCAGCCAGGACAGGGTTGGCGCATTGGACTATGGCTACACCTTC.